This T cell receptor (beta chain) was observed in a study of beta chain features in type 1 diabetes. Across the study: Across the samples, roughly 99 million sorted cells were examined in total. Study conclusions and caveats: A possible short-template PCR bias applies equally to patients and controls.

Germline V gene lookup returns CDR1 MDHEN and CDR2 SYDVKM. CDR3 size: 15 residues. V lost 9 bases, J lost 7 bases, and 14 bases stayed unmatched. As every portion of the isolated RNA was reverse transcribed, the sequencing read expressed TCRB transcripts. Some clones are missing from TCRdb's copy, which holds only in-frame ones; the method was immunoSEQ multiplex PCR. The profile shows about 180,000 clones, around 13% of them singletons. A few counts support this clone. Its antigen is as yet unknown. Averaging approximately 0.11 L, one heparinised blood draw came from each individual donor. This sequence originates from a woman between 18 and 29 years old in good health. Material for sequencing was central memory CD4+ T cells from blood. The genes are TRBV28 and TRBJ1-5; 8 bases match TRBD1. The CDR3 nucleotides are TGTGCCAGTTCCACCCAGGGGGCGGGTCGGCAGCCCCAGCATTTT. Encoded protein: CASSTQGAGRQPQHF.